This T cell receptor beta chain was recovered during a study of cytomegalovirus exposure and HLA in healthy donors. Study as a whole: Within an early data release were roughly 90 million unique TCRs drawn from HLA-typed donors.

The germline V gene has CDR1 SGDLS and CDR2 YYNGEE. J lost 5 bases, V lost 2 bases, and 10 bases had no gene match. The CDR3 loop spans 16 amino acids. With 60 Vbeta and 13 Jbeta primers, the PCR was carried out. Authors' processing steps: Approximately 78 million unique TCR beta chains, roughly 11 million of them shared, were counted by a later analysis. The table came from immunoSEQ multiplex PCR; TCRdb's copy has only in-frame clones and leaves some out. For V, J and clone size, that table is used; D and trimming come from the DNA. Seen here are around 97,000 clones, 65% to 85% observed once, and the top ten hold roughly 5%.

The sequenced material came from PBMCs. The chain carries TRBV9 and TRBJ2-5, with 9 bases identical to TRBD2. This clonotype was obtained from a man aged 35 to 55 in good health and CMV-seropositive. The CDR3 coding sequence is TGTGCCAGCAGCGTCCGGGGGCTAGCGGGATCGGAGACCCAGTACTTC. It codes for CASSVRGLAGSETQYF.